A single sample gave rise to the 20 T cell receptor beta chains below, sequenced in a study of early T cells in non-severe SARS-CoV-2 infection. A single record per CDR3 protein comes from TCRdb applying MiXCR to the 5' RACE reads. This sample carries 50,000 to 55,000 distinct CDR3 sequences, around a tenth of them seen once, and the ten largest clones take more than 12%. Sample: whole blood. Receptors originate from an adult who was a healthcare worker with PCR-confirmed SARS-CoV-2 infection or an uninfected control (not recorded which).

The rearrangement uses TRBV6-2 or TRBV6-3 and TRBJ2-7; tentative D call: TRBD1 (5 bases). Looked up from germline, CDR1 is MNHEY and CDR2 is SVGEGT. The CDR3 totals 14 residues. Trimming left V 5 bases short and J 2 bases short, with 13 bases between. This CDR3 is CASSLPQGPYEQYF. The CDR3 nucleotides are TGTGCCAGCAGTCTCCCGCAGGGTCCCTACGAGCAGTACTTC.

This clonotype was found many times. The chain links TRBV14 to TRBJ2-1; maybe TRBD2 (6 bases). The CDR3 runs 16 residues. Germline CDR1 SGHDN, CDR2 FVKESK. Deletions cut 4 bases from V and 5 bases from J, with 18 bases between. Here the CDR3 reads CASSRVGASENNEQFF. In DNA form, the CDR3 reads TGTGCCAGCAGCCGAGTGGGCGCTAGCGAGAACAATGAGCAGTTCTTC.

The rearrangement joins TRBV6-2 or TRBV6-3 to TRBJ2-1, with D uncertain. The germline V gene has CDR1 MNHEY and CDR2 SVGEGT. Trimming pared 5 bases from V and 9 bases from J, leaving 14 bases between. The CDR3 contains 13 residues. CDR3 in DNA: TGTGCCAGCAGTGTCGGCCGCGCCGGTGAGCAGTTCTTC. This sequence encodes CASSVGRAGEQFF.

V is TRBV7-2 and J is TRBJ2-4; 10 nucleotides align to TRBD2. The CDR3 runs 13 residues. Trimming removed 6 bases from V and 6 bases from J; junction bases left unmatched: 2. Germline loops: CDR1 SGHTA, CDR2 FQGNSA. In nucleotides, the CDR3 is TGTGCCAGCAGTCCTAGCGGGGGAAACATTCAGTACTTC. This translates into CASSPSGGNIQYF.

This clonotype occurred many times. Written as DNA, the CDR3 is TGTGCCACCGGTCGGGACAGCAACTATGGCTACACCTTC. Amino acid sequence: CATGRDSNYGYTF. The V call is TRBV24-1, the J call TRBJ1-2; 7 bases line up with TRBD1. The trim removed 9 bases at V and 2 bases at J, leaving 5 bases unmatched. CDR3 length: 13 amino acids. Germline CDR1 and CDR2: KGHDR and SFDVKD.

This clonotype was detected ten times or more. The J gene is TRBJ2-1, the V gene TRBV6-2 or TRBV6-3; D perhaps matches TRBD1 (5 bases). V lost 5 bases and J 4 bases, leaving 9 bases between the germline ends. The length of the CDR3 is 13 residues. Per the germline V gene, CDR1 is MNHEY and CDR2 is SVGEGT. In nucleotides, the CDR3 is TGTGCCAGCAGTCAAGGGGCGTACAATGAGCAGTTCTTC. Translating gives CASSQGAYNEQFF.

This clonotype was counted many times. The chain links TRBV7-9 to TRBJ2-5; TRBD2 agrees at 8 bases. The CDR3 spans 17 residues. Germline assignment: CDR1 SEHNR and CDR2 FQNEAQ (reference sequence). V gave up 4 bases and J gave up 5 bases; unmatched junction bases: 15. As DNA, the CDR3 is TGTGCCAGCAGCTCGCCGGTAGCGGGAAGGTCGGAGGAGACCCAGTACTTC. Its translation: CASSSPVAGRSEETQYF.

In this sample, this clonotype turned up many times. The J gene is TRBJ2-5, the V gene TRBV7-3; 8 bases match TRBD1. Trimming cost V 6 bases and J 2 bases; bases outside gene matches: 11. The CDR3 has 16 residues. CDR1 is SGHTA, CDR2 FQGTGA, per germline. The CDR3, as DNA: TGTGCCAGCAGATTAGGGGGACAGGCCCATCAAGAGACCCAGTACTTC. It is translated as CASRLGGQAHQETQYF.

This clonotype was picked up many times. The chain joins TRBV2 to TRBJ2-5, with 7 bases fitting TRBD1. The germline V gene has CDR1 SNHLY and CDR2 FYNNEI. J gave up 0 bases and V 8 bases, and 9 bases lay outside the gene matches. This CDR3 is 15 amino acids long. In DNA, the CDR3 is TGTGCCAGCTGGCTGGGACAGTCCTACCAAGAGACCCAGTACTTC. This translates into CASWLGQSYQETQYF. Complete variable domain (other parts from reference TRBV2 and TRBJ2-5): EPEVTQTPSHQVTQMGQEVILRCVPISNHLYFYWYRQILGQKVEFLVSFYNNEISEKSEIFDDQFSVERPDGSNFTLKIRSTKLEDSAMYFCASWLGQSYQETQYFGPGTRLLVL.

In its sample, this clonotype was seen many times. This sequence joins TRBV28 and TRBJ2-3; D possibly corresponds to TRBD2 (5 bases). Trimming removed 2 bases at V and 1 base at J, with 10 bases between. This CDR3 has 15 residues. Germline V lookup: CDR1 MDHEN, CDR2 SYDVKM. In DNA, the CDR3 is TGTGCCAGCAGTTTAGGAGGCGCGGGCACAGATACGCAGTATTTT. Its protein is CASSLGGAGTDTQYF.

This clonotype was counted a few times. CDR3: CASSLMGTGGQETQYF. As DNA, the CDR3 is TGTGCCAGCAGCTTAATGGGGACAGGGGGCCAAGAGACCCAGTACTTC. This chain links TRBV7-2 with TRBJ2-5; 11 bases map to TRBD1. The V and J ends lost 2 bases and 1 base, in that order; junction bases with no gene match: 3. The germline CDR1 and CDR2 sequences are SGHTA and FQGNSA. CDR3 length equals 16 residues.

By share, this clonotype counts as medium-sized. The genes are TRBV19 and TRBJ2-2, with TRBD1 matching over 9 bases. Germline V gene data show CDR1 as LNHDA and CDR2 as SQIVND (reference sequence). The CDR3 is made up of 14 amino acids. J lost 4 bases, V lost 8 bases, and 5 bases had no gene match. This CDR3 reads CASGGQGGTGELFF. The DNA of the CDR3 is TGTGCCAGTGGGGGACAGGGAGGCACCGGGGAGCTGTTTTTT. The complete variable domain, with remaining parts taken from reference TRBV19 and TRBJ2-2, reads DGGITQSPKYLFRKEGQNVTLSCEQNLNHDAMYWYRQDPGQGLRLIYYSQIVNDFQKGDIAEGYSVSREKKESFPLTVTSAQKNPTAFYLCASGGQGGTGELFFGEGSRLTVL.

This clonotype has at least ten counts. This chain joins TRBV7-3 and TRBJ2-5, with a weak D call TRBD2 (5 bases). The CDR3 contains 16 residues. CDR1 and CDR2 from the germline V gene are SGHTA and FQGTGA. V gave up 2 bases and J gave up 5 bases, with 18 bases separating them. This chain's CDR3 is CASSLSGSIRGETQYF. CDR3 bases: TGTGCCAGCAGCTTATCTGGCTCGATAAGAGGGGAGACCCAGTACTTC.

This clonotype appeared many times. The gene calls are TRBV12-5 and TRBJ2-7; 13 nucleotides agree with TRBD2. There are 13 residues in the CDR3. Germline CDR1 LGHNT, CDR2 FRNRAP. V gave up 7 bases and J gave up 6 bases; unmatched junction bases: 3. CDR3 sequence: CASAWTSGSEQYF. Written as DNA, the CDR3 is TGTGCTAGTGCTTGGACTAGCGGGAGCGAGCAGTACTTC.

This chain joins TRBV27 and TRBJ1-2; D not certain. CDR1 is MNHEY, CDR2 SMNVEV, per germline (reference sequence). The V end lost 7 bases, the J end lost 2 bases, and 17 bases lay between the germline ends. The CDR3 covers 15 residues. The chain's CDR3 is CASNPTGPVNYGYTF. Written as DNA, the CDR3 is TGTGCCAGCAACCCAACCGGACCGGTAAACTATGGCTACACCTTC.

The rearrangement uses TRBV4-2 and TRBJ1-3, with TRBD1 as a possible D gene (5 bases). CDR1 is LGHNA, CDR2 YNFKEQ, per germline. The CDR3 contains 13 residues. Trimming left V 6 bases short and J 0 bases short, with 6 bases between. The CDR3: CASRQDSGNTIYF. Here the CDR3 DNA reads TGTGCCAGCAGACAGGACTCTGGAAACACCATATATTTT.

This clonotype has only a few counts. The V gene is TRBV6-1, the J gene TRBJ2-1; TRBD2 is a possible D gene (7 bases). This CDR3 has 16 residues. Trimming took 2 bases from V and 4 from J, leaving 15 bases between them. CDR1 is MNHNS and CDR2 is SASEGT in the germline V gene. CDR3 sequence: CASSEYVGGLYNEQFF. The CDR3 coding sequence is TGTGCCAGCAGTGAATACGTCGGGGGGCTGTACAATGAGCAGTTCTTC.

This clonotype was detected ten times or more. J is TRBJ2-2 and V is TRBV7-2, with TRBD2 matching 10 bases. In germline, CDR1 is SGHTA, CDR2 FQGNSA. V lost 5 bases and J lost 6; bases outside the gene matches: 6. The CDR3 runs to 15 residues. The CDR3 here is CASSPSGSWAGELFF. The DNA for the CDR3 is TGTGCCAGCAGCCCTAGCGGGAGTTGGGCCGGGGAGCTGTTTTTT.

This clonotype was observed a few times. The chain combines TRBV24-1 with TRBJ1-5; 11 bases map to TRBD1. Germline assignment: CDR1 KGHDR and CDR2 SFDVKD. The V segment lost 4 bases and the J segment 4 bases; nucleotides outside the gene matches: 8. The CDR3 consists of 17 residues. The CDR3 reads CATSDSGTGGGNQPQHF. CDR3 nucleotide sequence: TGTGCCACCAGTGACTCCGGGACAGGGGGGGGAAATCAGCCCCAGCATTTT.

There are many counts of this clonotype. The chain couples TRBV29-1 to TRBJ2-1, with no clear D. V shed 4 bases and J shed 5 bases, with 12 bases lying between them. Per germline, CDR1 SQVTM and CDR2 ANQGSEA. CDR3 length: 13 residues. CDR3 sequence: CSVGAREHNEQFF. CDR3 in DNA: TGCAGCGTTGGGGCTAGGGAACACAATGAGCAGTTCTTC.